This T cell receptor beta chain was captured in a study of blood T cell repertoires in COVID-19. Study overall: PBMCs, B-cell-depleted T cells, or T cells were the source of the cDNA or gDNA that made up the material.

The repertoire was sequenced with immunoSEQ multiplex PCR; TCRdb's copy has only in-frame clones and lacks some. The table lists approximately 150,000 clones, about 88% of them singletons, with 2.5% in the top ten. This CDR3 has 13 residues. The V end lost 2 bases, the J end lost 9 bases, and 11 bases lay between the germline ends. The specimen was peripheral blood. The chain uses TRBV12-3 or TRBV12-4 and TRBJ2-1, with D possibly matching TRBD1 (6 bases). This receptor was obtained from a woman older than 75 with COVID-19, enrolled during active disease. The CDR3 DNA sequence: TGTGCCAGCAGTTTACACAGGGATGGTGAGCAGTTCTTC. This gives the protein CASSLHRDGEQFF.